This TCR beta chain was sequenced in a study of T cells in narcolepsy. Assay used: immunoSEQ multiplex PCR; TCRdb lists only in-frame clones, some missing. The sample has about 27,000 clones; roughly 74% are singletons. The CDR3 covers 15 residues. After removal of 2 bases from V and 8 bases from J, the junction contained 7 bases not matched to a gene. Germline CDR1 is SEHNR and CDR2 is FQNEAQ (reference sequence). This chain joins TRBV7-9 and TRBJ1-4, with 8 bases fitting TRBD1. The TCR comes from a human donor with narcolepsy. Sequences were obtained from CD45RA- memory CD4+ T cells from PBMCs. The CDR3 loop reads CASSLQGQGGEKLFF. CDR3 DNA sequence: TGTGCCAGCAGCTTACAAGGACAGGGAGGAGAAAAACTGTTTTTT.